The rows below give T cell receptor beta chains drawn from one sample of a study of cytomegalovirus exposure and HLA in healthy donors. Clones were read by immunoSEQ multiplex PCR, and TCRdb kept only the in-frame ones, dropping some. The table lists roughly 140,000 clones, around 80% of them singletons. The sample was PBMCs. All receptors come from a man aged 30 to 39 in good health and CMV-seronegative. CDR3s include the opening cysteine and the closing phenylalanine or tryptophan. D genes are given only for firm matches. Part of the rows lack a size; the others show once, few, many or a class for expanded clones.

v_gene	len	abundance	d_gene	j_gene	CDR3nt	CDR3aa
TRBV5-1	14	.	.	TRBJ1-4	TGCGCCAGCAGCCCGTCTTCCCGGGAGGAAAAACTGTTTTTT	CASSPSSREEKLFF
TRBV7-8	16	.	TRBD1	TRBJ2-2	TGTGCCAGCAGCCCCCGGACAGGGGTTAACACCGGGGAGCTGTTTTTT	CASSPRTGVNTGELFF
TRBV11-2	14	.	.	TRBJ2-5	TGTGCCAGCAGTGGGACAAGGGGGAAAGAGACCCAGTACTTC	CASSGTRGKETQYF
TRBV7-2	13	.	.	TRBJ1-1	TGTGCCAGCAGCTACCGACAGAATACTGAAGCTTTCTTT	CASSYRQNTEAFF
TRBV5-5	16	once	.	TRBJ2-7	TGTGCCAGCAGCCTCGGGAACGGAGTCTCCTCTAGCGAGCAGTACTTC	CASSLGNGVSSSEQYF
TRBV6-5	16	.	.	TRBJ2-2	TGTGCCAGCAGTTCTCGGGGGGCGCAGGGCACCGGGGAGCTGTTTTTT	CASSSRGAQGTGELFF
TRBV4-1	16	once	.	TRBJ1-4	TGCGCCAGCAGCCAAGATCCGACAGGTCAAGGAGAAAAACTGTTTTTT	CASSQDPTGQGEKLFF
TRBV11-3	13	.	TRBD2	TRBJ2-7	TGTGCCAGCAGCTTTTCGGGGGGATACGAGCAGTACTTC	CASSFSGGYEQYF
TRBV7-7	17	.	.	TRBJ2-3	TGTGCTAGCAGCCTAAGGCCAGGGGCACAGTCCACAGATACGCAGTATTTT	CASSLRPGAQSTDTQYF
TRBV27	14	.	TRBD1	TRBJ1-1	TGTGCCAGCAGTTTCCGGGACAGGAGGACTGAAGCTTTCTTT	CASSFRDRRTEAFF
TRBV7-9	16	.	TRBD1	TRBJ2-2	TGTGCCAGCAGCGTGACCTCAGGGGGCGGTTCCGGGGAGCTGTTTTTT	CASSVTSGGGSGELFF
TRBV7-9	16	.	.	TRBJ1-4	TGTGCCAGCAGCTTAGCGCTCGGGGGATCTAATGAAAAACTGTTTTTT	CASSLALGGSNEKLFF
TRBV19	14	few	.	TRBJ1-5	TGTGCCAGTAGTACTGTCAGGAATAATCAGCCCCAGCATTTT	CASSTVRNNQPQHF
TRBV5-4	14	.	.	TRBJ2-3	TGTGCCAGCAGCTTCGGACTCTCCACAGATACGCAGTATTTT	CASSFGLSTDTQYF
TRBV28	15	.	TRBD1	TRBJ2-7	TGTGCCAGCACCCTTGGTGGGACAGGGGCCTACGAGCAGTACTTC	CASTLGGTGAYEQYF
TRBV6-5	14	.	.	TRBJ2-7	TGTGCCAGCAGTTACTCCACTGGTCACTACGAGCAGTACTTC	CASSYSTGHYEQYF
TRBV5-6	14	.	.	TRBJ2-7	TGTGCCAGCAGTCGAGGGGGGGCTGCGGGCGAGCAGTACTTC	CASSRGGAAGEQYF
TRBV9	13	.	.	TRBJ2-5	TGTGCCAGCAGCGTAGCCGGGGATGAGACCCAGTACTTC	CASSVAGDETQYF
TRBV7-5	18	.	.	TRBJ1-2	TGTGCCAGAAGCTTAGCCCCTGGGACAGGCCCGGTGAGCTATGGCTACACCTTC	CARSLAPGTGPVSYGYTF
TRBV4-2	18	.	TRBD2	TRBJ2-1	TGTGCCAGCAGCCAAGATCAGGGGCGGGGGGGCATATTCAGTGAGCAGTTCTTC	CASSQDQGRGGIFSEQFF
TRBV29-1	16	.	TRBD1	TRBJ2-2	TGCAGCGTAGCCGACACAGGGGGCGTCGGCACCGGGGAGCTGTTTTTT	CSVADTGGVGTGELFF
TRBV4-1	16	.	.	TRBJ2-1	TGCGCCAGCAGCCAAGGGGAGACTGGAATGCACAATGAGCAGTTCTTC	CASSQGETGMHNEQFF
TRBV18	14	few	.	TRBJ1-1	TGTGCCAGCTCACCACTGCAGGCGAACACTGAAGCTTTCTTT	CASSPLQANTEAFF
TRBV10-3	14	.	.	TRBJ1-5	TGTGCCATCAGTGAGTCAAGCAAAGATCAGCCCCAGCATTTT	CAISESSKDQPQHF
TRBV5-1	14	.	.	TRBJ1-1	TGCGCCAGCAGCTTGGACAGGGCTCAGCCTGAAGCTTTCTTT	CASSLDRAQPEAFF
TRBV27	15	.	TRBD2	TRBJ2-1	TGTGCCAGCAGGATACTAGCGGGAGAGGTCAATGAGCAGTTCTTC	CASRILAGEVNEQFF
TRBV6-1	12	.	.	TRBJ1-5	TGTGCCAGCAGAATAAGCAATCAGCCCCAGCATTTT	CASRISNQPQHF
TRBV7-8	19	.	TRBD2	TRBJ2-1	TGTGCCAGTACGAATGCACCCGGGGGGTCGAGGGGCCCGTTCGGGGAGCAGTTCTTC	CASTNAPGGSRGPFGEQFF
TRBV7-9	15	.	TRBD1	TRBJ2-7	TGTGCCAGCAGCCCGACACCGGGACAGGGAGGCGAGCAGTACTTC	CASSPTPGQGGEQYF
TRBV10-3	15	.	TRBD1	TRBJ1-4	TGTGCCATCAGTGACCCGGGGGCAGGGGGGGAAAAACTGTTTTTT	CAISDPGAGGEKLFF
TRBV7-9	18	.	TRBD1	TRBJ2-3	TGTGCCAGCAGCTCAGTCACAGGGGGCGATAGGACCACAGATACGCAGTATTTT	CASSSVTGGDRTTDTQYF
TRBV5-1	14	.	.	TRBJ1-5	TGCGCCAGCAGCCCTGGAGAGCGGGGTCAGCCCCAGCATTTT	CASSPGERGQPQHF
TRBV10-2	14	.	TRBD2	TRBJ2-2	TGCGCCAGCAGGCTAGCGGAGAACACCGGGGAGCTGTTTTTT	CASRLAENTGELFF
TRBV30	15	.	TRBD1	TRBJ2-7	TGTGCCTGGAGTGCCGGGACAGGGCCTTCCTACGAGCAGTACTTC	CAWSAGTGPSYEQYF
TRBV5-1	15	.	TRBD1	TRBJ1-1	TGCGCCAGCAGCTTGGGGACAGGGGTCAACACTGAAGCTTTCTTT	CASSLGTGVNTEAFF
TRBV27	12	.	.	TRBJ1-1	TGTGCCAGCCTCAGCCGCTCCAGGGGAACTTTCTTT	CASLSRSRGTFF
TRBV6-4	15	.	.	TRBJ2-2	TGTGCCAGCAGTGACTCTAGCGGGAACACCGGGGAGCTGTTTTTT	CASSDSSGNTGELFF
TRBV2	13	few	.	TRBJ1-5	TGTGCCAGCAGGCGACAGAAAAATCAGCCCCAGCATTTT	CASRRQKNQPQHF
TRBV28	15	once	TRBD2	TRBJ2-2	TGTGCCAGCAGTGTTAGCGGGGGGGGCTCCGGGGAGCTGTTTTTT	CASSVSGGGSGELFF
TRBV28	14	.	.	TRBJ1-4	TGTGCCAGCAGCCACCGGGTAGGGGATGAAAAACTGTTTTTT	CASSHRVGDEKLFF
TRBV27	16	.	.	TRBJ2-1	TGTGCCAGCATTCCTCGAGCGCGGAGCTCCTACAATGAGCAGTTCTTC	CASIPRARSSYNEQFF
TRBV27	15	.	TRBD1	TRBJ1-1	TGTGCCAGCAGTTTGCGGATGACAGGGGTCTCTGAAGCTTTCTTT	CASSLRMTGVSEAFF
TRBV10-3	14	.	TRBD2	TRBJ2-7	TGTGCCATCAGTGCAGTTAGCGGGGTCTACGAGCAGTACTTC	CAISAVSGVYEQYF